The 16 T cell receptor beta chains given below trace back to one sample, sequenced in a study of human T cells and chemical hapten exposure (dated by TCRdb to the early 2020s). The library was obtained by RACE. Instrument used: NextSeq 500. TCRdb reworked the public reads: Q25 trimming with fastp, MiXCR clone assembly, productive beta chains retained. CDR3 protein sequences are deduplicated, and each keeps its most common genes and DNA. The sample table shows approximately 77,000 distinct CDR3 sequences, and about 7.5% are seen once. 1.5% to 1.9% of the sample is taken by the ten largest. The meaning of the sample's time point label: patch test 1, 2 weeks after DPC sensitization. The treatment or condition label for this specimen denotes: therapeutic diphenylcyclopropenone sensitization with weekly scalp DPC. The sample was whole blood, taken in connection with sensitization to the hapten diphenylcyclopropenone (DPC). These receptors were taken from a woman aged 30 to 39 with alopecia areata. Some clones in this sample may be carry-over from other donors' samples.

On this clonotype itself: Just one base apart from a much larger clone, this may be a read error. The CDR3 region has the DNA TGTGCCAGCAGTAGGACTAGTACTACGAACACCGGGGAGCCGTTTTTT. Its protein is CASSRTSTTNTGEPFF. The chain is built from TRBV3-1 and TRBJ2-2, with 7 positions matching TRBD2. This CDR3 has 16 residues. The germline V gene encodes CDR1 LGHDT and CDR2 YNNKEL (reference sequence). Full variable domain (rest looked up from reference TRBV3-1 and TRBJ2-2): DTAVSQTPKYLVTQMGNDKSIKCEQNLGHDTMYWYKQDSKKFLKIMFSYNNKELIINETVPNRFSPKSPDKAHLNLHINSLELGDSAVYFCASSRTSTTNTGEPFFGEGSRLTVL.

The chain recombines TRBV7-9 with TRBJ1-1; unclear D gene. CDR3 length equals 13 residues. V lost 6 bases to trimming and J lost 1 base, with 9 bases between them. Germline V CDR1 and CDR2: SEHNR, FQNEAQ (reference sequence). CDR3 amino acids: CASSFERNTEAFF. The CDR3 bases are TGTGCCAGCAGTTTTGAGAGGAACACTGAAGCTTTCTTT. Variable domain in full (rest from reference TRBV7-9 and TRBJ1-1): DTGVSQNPRHKITKRGQNVTFRCDPISEHNRLYWYRQTLGQGPEFLTYFQNEAQLEKSRLLSDRFSAERPKGSFSTLEIQRTEQGDSAMYLCASSFERNTEAFFGQGTRLTVV.

This clonotype was detected many times. The V gene is TRBV20-1, the J gene TRBJ1-2; TRBD1 matches at 7 bases. Trimming took 0 bases from V and 5 from J; bases not matched to a gene: 6. This CDR3 has 14 residues. CDR1 and CDR2 from the germline V gene are DFQATT and SNEGSKA (reference sequence). CDR3 sequence: CSAREGARGYGYTF. The CDR3 nucleotides are TGCAGTGCTAGAGAGGGCGCCAGGGGGTATGGCTACACCTTC.

This clonotype was seen at least ten times. The chain links TRBV6-4 to TRBJ1-5, with a possible D match to TRBD1 (6 bases). This CDR3 is 17 amino acids long. V lost 6 bases and J lost 3, with 21 bases in between. From germline, CDR1 is MRHNA and CDR2 SNTAGT. The CDR3 region is CASREAGKDSHNQPQHF. In DNA, the CDR3 is TGTGCCAGCAGGGAGGCCGGGAAGGACAGCCACAATCAGCCCCAGCATTTT.

This clonotype was observed many times. The chain links TRBV20-1 to TRBJ2-2; D uncertain. Trimming cost V 0 bases and J 5 bases, with 4 bases left between them. The CDR3 covers 12 residues. CDR1 is DFQATT and CDR2 is SNEGSKA in the germline V gene (reference sequence). CDR3 residues: CSARETTGELFF. The CDR3, as DNA: TGCAGTGCTAGAGAAACTACCGGGGAGCTGTTTTTT.

The chain combines TRBV7-6 with TRBJ2-1, with TRBD2 identical over 13 bases. With V trimmed by 2 bases and J by 2 bases, 6 bases remained unmatched. Germline V gives CDR1 SGHVS, CDR2 FNYEAQ. The CDR3 has 18 residues. CDR3 sequence reads: CASSLTTSGGGAYNEQFF. The CDR3 DNA follows: TGTGCCAGCAGCTTAACAACTAGCGGGGGGGGAGCCTACAATGAGCAGTTCTTC. Drawing the rest from reference TRBV7-6 and TRBJ2-1, the complete variable domain is GAGVSQSPRYKVTKRGQDVALRCDPISGHVSLYWYRQALGQGPEFLTYFNYEAQQDKSGLPNDRFSAERPEGSISTLTIQRTEQRDSAMYRCASSLTTSGGGAYNEQFFGPGTRLTVL.

This clonotype has at least ten counts. V is TRBV5-1 and J is TRBJ1-2, with 7 bases that match TRBD1. Germline lookup yields CDR1 SGHRS and CDR2 YFSETQ. Losses at the gene ends were 4 bases for V and 4 bases for J; bases not matched to a gene: 10. CDR3 length: 15 residues. CDR3 residues: CASSGGTERGYGYTF. The DNA of the CDR3 is TGCGCCAGCAGCGGGGGGACAGAGCGAGGCTATGGCTACACCTTC.

This clonotype has more than one count but fewer than ten. One end of the junction is discordant with germline, which a read error may explain. The chain carries TRBV4-3 and TRBJ1-3; D may be TRBD1 (6 bases). Germline lookup yields CDR1 LGHNA and CDR2 YSLEER. The CDR3 is made up of 18 amino acids. The CDR3 DNA reads TGTGCCAGCAGCCAAGAGGGTACCGGACAGCCCTCTGGAAACACCATATATTTT. This encodes CASSQEGTGQPSGNTIYF.

This clonotype showed up many times. This chain links TRBV11-2 with TRBJ2-1, with D hard to call. Per germline, CDR1 SGHAT and CDR2 FQNNGV. This CDR3 has 16 residues. Trimming pared 5 bases from V and 4 bases from J, leaving 18 bases between. CDR3 nucleotide sequence: TGTGCCAGCAGCAAAGGTGCTACAGCAACTTACAATGAGCAGTTCTTC. Its translation is CASSKGATATYNEQFF. Using reference TRBV11-2 and TRBJ2-1 for the parts outside the CDR3, the full variable domain is EAGVAQSPRYKIIEKRQSVAFWCNPISGHATLYWYQQILGQGPKLLIQFQNNGVVDDSQLPKDRFSAERLKGVDSTLKIQPAKLEDSAVYLCASSKGATATYNEQFFGPGTRLTVL.

This clonotype was seen many times. This rearrangement joins TRBV6-2 or TRBV6-3 to TRBJ2-1; 7 nucleotides align to TRBD1. The CDR3 consists of 16 residues. The germline CDR1 and CDR2 sequences are MNHEY and SVGEGT. V lost 6 bases to trimming and J lost 0 bases; unmatched junction nucleotides: 8. CDR3 region: CASSDRDLYSYNEQFF. CDR3 DNA sequence: TGTGCCAGCAGCGACAGGGACCTTTACTCCTACAATGAGCAGTTCTTC.

Here the CDR3 reads CSARFMAAGRNYEQYF. DNA of the CDR3: TGCAGTGCTAGATTCATGGCGGCAGGGAGGAACTACGAGCAGTACTTC. The rearrangement links TRBV20-1 to TRBJ2-7; perhaps TRBD2 as D (6 bases). This CDR3 is built from 16 residues. V was pared by 2 bases and J by 3 bases, with 20 bases between. Germline assignment: CDR1 DFQATT and CDR2 SNEGSKA (reference sequence).

This clonotype has only a few counts. The chain couples TRBV4-1 to TRBJ1-1; D remains ambiguous. In germline, CDR1 is MGHRA, CDR2 YSYEKL. Trimming shortened V by 0 bases and J by 11 bases, and 19 bases separated the two germline ends. There are 15 residues in the CDR3. The CDR3 region has the DNA TGCGCCAGCAGCCAAGAAATTGTCAGCCGATCGGAGGCTTTCTTT. Translated, it gives CASSQEIVSRSEAFF.

This clonotype came up many times. The chain has TRBV5-4 and TRBJ1-2; 8 bases match TRBD1. There are 13 residues in the CDR3. V lost 5 bases to trimming and J lost 0 bases; unmatched junction nucleotides: 0. Germline CDR1 reads SGHNT; CDR2 reads YYREEE (reference sequence). The chain's CDR3 is CASRDRANYGYTF. CDR3 nucleotide sequence: TGTGCCAGCAGGGACAGGGCTAACTATGGCTACACCTTC.

This clonotype was counted many times. Here the CDR3 reads CASSTTGGDNQPQHF. CDR3 sequence (DNA): TGTGCCAGCAGTACCACAGGGGGTGATAATCAGCCCCAGCATTTT. The chain recombines TRBV6-6 with TRBJ1-5; 8 positions agree with TRBD1. The CDR3 contains 15 residues. V lost 5 bases and J lost 4; bases outside the gene matches: 7. Looked up from germline, CDR1 is MNHNY and CDR2 is SVGAGI (reference sequence).

This clonotype was recorded many times. The chain carries TRBV27 and TRBJ2-3; a possible D gene is TRBD2 (7 bases). The germline V gene encodes CDR1 MNHEY and CDR2 SMNVEV (reference sequence). There are 16 residues in the CDR3. Trimming removed 1 base from V and 5 bases from J, with 16 bases in between. CDR3 sequence (DNA): TGTGCCAGCAGTTTATTTGGGGGGGCCGAAGGAGATACGCAGTATTTT. Translated: CASSLFGGAEGDTQYF.

This clonotype was counted many times. This chain uses TRBV2 with TRBJ1-1; a weak D match, TRBD1 (5 bases). The ends were cut back, 5 bases at V and 4 bases at J, with 14 bases in the middle. The CDR3 runs 14 residues. Germline CDR1 is SNHLY and CDR2 is FYNNEI. The CDR3 here is CASSLGGAATEAFF. CDR3 nucleotide sequence: TGTGCCAGCAGTCTAGGAGGGGCGGCCACTGAAGCTTTCTTT.